The clone carrying this T cell receptor (beta chain) was observed a few times. The data derive from a study of beta chain features in type 1 diabetes. Investigators reverse transcribed all isolated RNA, so they sequenced expressed TCRB transcripts. Clones were read by immunoSEQ multiplex PCR, and TCRdb kept only the in-frame ones, dropping some. The table includes 250,000 to 300,000 clones, about 7.8% detected once. Germline CDR1 is SGDLS and CDR2 is YYNGEE. The CDR3 covers 15 residues. V was clipped by 5 bases and J by 4 bases; unmatched bases: 5. The chain combines TRBV9 with TRBJ2-1; 11 bases are shared with TRBD2. The sequencing input was central memory CD4+ T cells from blood. The clonotype comes from a young woman in good health. In DNA, the CDR3 is TGTGCCAGCAGTCCTAGCGGGAGGATTTACAATGAGCAGTTCTTC. Protein: CASSPSGRIYNEQFF.